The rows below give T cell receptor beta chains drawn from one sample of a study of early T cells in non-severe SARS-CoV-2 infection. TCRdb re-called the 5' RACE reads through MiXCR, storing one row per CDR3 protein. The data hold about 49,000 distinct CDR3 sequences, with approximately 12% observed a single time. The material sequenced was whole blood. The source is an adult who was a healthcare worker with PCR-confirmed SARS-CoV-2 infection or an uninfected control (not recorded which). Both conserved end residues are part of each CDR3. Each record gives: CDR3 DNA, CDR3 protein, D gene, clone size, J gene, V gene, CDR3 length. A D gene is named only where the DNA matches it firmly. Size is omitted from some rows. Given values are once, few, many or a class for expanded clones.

cdr3_nt: TGTGCTAGCAGCTTAGCCGGGGGGACTCTCGTGGAGCAGTTCTTC
cdr3_aa: CASSLAGGTLVEQFF
d_call: TRBD2
clone_size: .
j_call: TRBJ2-1
v_call: TRBV7-7
cdr3_length: 15

cdr3_nt: TGTGCCAGCAGCTCCCCCAAAAAGGGGGCGTGGGAGCAGTACTTC
cdr3_aa: CASSSPKKGAWEQYF
d_call: TRBD1
clone_size: many
j_call: TRBJ2-7
v_call: TRBV7-9
cdr3_length: 15

cdr3_nt: TGTGCCAGCAGGGTAGGAACGGAGAACACTGAAGCTTTCTTT
cdr3_aa: CASRVGTENTEAFF
d_call: .
clone_size: .
j_call: TRBJ1-1
v_call: TRBV6-4
cdr3_length: 14

cdr3_nt: TGTGCCAGCAGCCAGTATTATGGAAAAAATGGGGATACGCAGTATTTT
cdr3_aa: CASSQYYGKNGDTQYF
d_call: .
clone_size: many
j_call: TRBJ2-3
v_call: TRBV3-1
cdr3_length: 16

cdr3_nt: TGTGCCAGCAGCTTAATCGGTTCCTACGAGCAGTACTTC
cdr3_aa: CASSLIGSYEQYF
d_call: .
clone_size: many
j_call: TRBJ2-7
v_call: TRBV5-4
cdr3_length: 13

cdr3_nt: TGTGCCAGCAGTTTATTGGGTCTTCAGAATACGCAGTATTTT
cdr3_aa: CASSLLGLQNTQYF
d_call: .
clone_size: .
j_call: TRBJ2-3
v_call: TRBV28
cdr3_length: 14

cdr3_nt: TGCGCCAGCAGCCTACAAGTAATTCCAGGGGGTTATACCGGGGAGCTGTTTTTT
cdr3_aa: CASSLQVIPGGYTGELFF
d_call: TRBD1
clone_size: few
j_call: TRBJ2-2
v_call: TRBV4-3
cdr3_length: 18

cdr3_nt: TGTGCCAGCAGCTCCCAGGGAAGGACGAACACTGAAGCTTTCTTT
cdr3_aa: CASSSQGRTNTEAFF
d_call: .
clone_size: many
j_call: TRBJ1-1
v_call: TRBV7-9
cdr3_length: 15

cdr3_nt: TGCGCCAGCCAGGGACGAACCCCCGGGGAGCAGTACTTC
cdr3_aa: CASQGRTPGEQYF
d_call: .
clone_size: .
j_call: TRBJ2-7
v_call: TRBV10-1
cdr3_length: 13

cdr3_nt: TGCAGCGTTGAGGGCTACAACTCCTACAATGAGCAGTTCTTC
cdr3_aa: CSVEGYNSYNEQFF
d_call: .
clone_size: few
j_call: TRBJ2-1
v_call: TRBV29-1
cdr3_length: 14

cdr3_nt: TGCAGCGTAGGGGGACGGGACACGATCTACAATGAGCAGTTCTTC
cdr3_aa: CSVGGRDTIYNEQFF
d_call: .
clone_size: few
j_call: TRBJ2-1
v_call: TRBV29-1
cdr3_length: 15

cdr3_nt: TGCAGCGTGGGTAGCCATCAGTCGCAGTATTTT
cdr3_aa: CSVGSHQSQYF
d_call: .
clone_size: many
j_call: TRBJ2-3
v_call: TRBV29-1
cdr3_length: 11

cdr3_nt: TGTGCCAGCAGTGAACTTGGTTTAAGGACAGGGGTCTCCTACGAGCAGTACTTC
cdr3_aa: CASSELGLRTGVSYEQYF
d_call: TRBD1
clone_size: .
j_call: TRBJ2-7
v_call: TRBV2
cdr3_length: 18

cdr3_nt: TGTGCCAGCAGTTTACGCGGGCCTTCTAGGAACACCATATATTTT
cdr3_aa: CASSLRGPSRNTIYF
d_call: .
clone_size: many
j_call: TRBJ1-3
v_call: TRBV27
cdr3_length: 15

cdr3_nt: TGTGCCAGCAGCTTGGTCCGGGGGCAAGGTACGCAGTATTTT
cdr3_aa: CASSLVRGQGTQYF
d_call: .
clone_size: .
j_call: TRBJ2-3
v_call: TRBV11-3
cdr3_length: 14

cdr3_nt: TGTGCCAGCAGTGTACGGACCAGGGGCGAGCAGTACTTC
cdr3_aa: CASSVRTRGEQYF
d_call: .
clone_size: many
j_call: TRBJ2-7
v_call: TRBV28
cdr3_length: 13

cdr3_nt: TGTGCCAGCAGTTACCCCCGGACTCCCGGAGGCACAGATACGCAGTATTTT
cdr3_aa: CASSYPRTPGGTDTQYF
d_call: .
clone_size: few
j_call: TRBJ2-3
v_call: TRBV6-2/TRBV6-3
cdr3_length: 17

cdr3_nt: TGTGCCAGCAGCCGGGGAGGGACAGGGCACCAAGAGACCCAGTACTTC
cdr3_aa: CASSRGGTGHQETQYF
d_call: TRBD1
clone_size: .
j_call: TRBJ2-5
v_call: TRBV28
cdr3_length: 16

cdr3_nt: TGCAGCGTTTCCGGGACAGGGAAAATCGATGAGCAGTTCTTC
cdr3_aa: CSVSGTGKIDEQFF
d_call: TRBD1
clone_size: .
j_call: TRBJ2-1
v_call: TRBV29-1
cdr3_length: 14

cdr3_nt: TGTGCCAGCAGCTTATACGGGGGTAATGAAAAACTGTTTTTT
cdr3_aa: CASSLYGGNEKLFF
d_call: .
clone_size: many
j_call: TRBJ1-4
v_call: TRBV7-9
cdr3_length: 14